This passage covers 9 T cell receptor beta chains from one sample sequenced in a study of OX40 agonist ivuxolimab in advanced cancers. Here immunoSEQ multiplex PCR was the method, and the copy in TCRdb shows in-frame clones only, minus some. This repertoire shows some 76,000 clones, 92% found once; its top ten account for over 6%. This specimen was CD4+ or CD8+ T cells sorted from blood, taken in a trial of the OX40 agonist ivuxolimab. These receptors all come from an adult with an advanced solid tumor such as melanoma, head and neck, liver or kidney cancer.

This rearrangement joins TRBV27 to TRBJ2-7; the D call may be TRBD1 or TRBD2 (5 bases each). This CDR3 is built from 13 residues. CDR1 and CDR2 from the germline V gene are MNHEY and SMNVEV (reference sequence). The V and J ends lost 10 bases and 3 bases respectively, with 16 bases between them. The CDR3 DNA reads TGTGCCACTAAGTGGGGACCTGGCTACGAGCAGTACTTC. This codes for CATKWGPGYEQYF.

A single count supports this clone. The rearrangement joins TRBV5-1 to TRBJ1-4; D is ambiguous. Trimming took off 0 bases at V and 7 bases at J, with 13 bases between the two ends. The germline gives CDR1 SGHRS, CDR2 YFSETQ. The length of the CDR3 is 15 residues. The CDR3 region is CASSLGFGEFEKLFF. The CDR3 DNA is TGCGCCAGCAGCTTGGGGTTTGGGGAGTTTGAAAAACTGTTTTTT. Drawing the rest from reference TRBV5-1 and TRBJ1-4, the complete variable domain is KAGVTQTPRYLIKTRGQQVTLSCSPISGHRSVSWYQQTPGQGLQFLFEYFSETQRNKGNFPGRFSGRQFSNSRSEMNVSTLELGDSALYLCASSLGFGEFEKLFFGSGTQLSVL.

This clone was counted between two and nine times. The chain joins TRBV2 to TRBJ1-1; TRBD1 is a possible D gene (6 bases). The CDR3 is 12 residues long. Germline V gene lookup returns CDR1 SNHLY and CDR2 FYNNEI. Trimming removed 11 bases at V and 0 bases at J, with 10 bases between. The CDR3 nucleotides read TGTGCCCGCCGGGGGCTGAACACTGAAGCTTTCTTT. Its protein is CARRGLNTEAFF.

The chain recombines TRBV29-1 with TRBJ1-2; TRBD1 might be the D (5 bases). Trimming took 3 bases from V and 2 from J, leaving 13 bases between them. Germline loops: CDR1 SQVTM, CDR2 ANQGSEA. The CDR3 spans 14 residues. The CDR3 region is CSVEARGVNYGYTF. In nucleotides, the CDR3 is TGCAGCGTTGAGGCACGGGGGGTGAACTATGGCTACACCTTC.

The chain joins TRBV10-3 to TRBJ2-7; no clear D gene. The length of the CDR3 is 14 residues. From germline, CDR1 is ENHRY and CDR2 SYGVKD. V lost 5 bases and J 2 bases, leaving 13 bases between the germline ends. The CDR3: CAISPTQRPYEQYF. The CDR3 coding sequence is TGTGCCATCAGTCCAACCCAAAGACCCTACGAGCAGTACTTC.

This chain connects TRBV4-1 to TRBJ1-3; a possible D gene is TRBD1 (5 bases). Germline V gene lookup returns CDR1 MGHRA and CDR2 YSYEKL. V was shortened by 0 bases and J by 4 bases, with 10 bases between the two germline ends. This CDR3 contains 15 residues. CDR3 DNA sequence: TGCGCCAGCAGCCAAGATGCGGGGCTAGGAAACACCATATATTTT. Translating gives CASSQDAGLGNTIYF.

The table lists this clone with a count of one. The chain links TRBV19 to TRBJ2-7, with 8 bases identical to TRBD2. V lost 7 bases, J lost 0 bases, and 5 bases stayed unmatched. Germline V gives CDR1 LNHDA, CDR2 SQIVND (reference sequence). The CDR3 spans 14 residues. The CDR3 nucleotides read TGTGCCAGTAAACAGCGGGGGAGCTCCTACGAGCAGTACTTC. Protein product: CASKQRGSSYEQYF.

This rearrangement joins TRBV11-2 to TRBJ1-2; a weak D match, TRBD1 (6 bases). Germline lookup yields CDR1 SGHAT and CDR2 FQNNGV. This CDR3 is built from 15 residues. V dropped 0 bases and J dropped 6 bases, with 14 bases sitting between them. In nucleotides, the CDR3 is TGTGCCAGCAGCTTAGATGTGACAGGAGGGGATGGCTACACCTTC. This encodes CASSLDVTGGDGYTF.

This chain links TRBV10-3 with TRBJ2-7; D may be TRBD1 or TRBD2 (5 bases each). Germline V lookup: CDR1 ENHRY, CDR2 SYGVKD. This CDR3 region has 12 residues. V shed 6 bases and J shed 1 base, with 7 bases lying between them. The CDR3 protein is CAIRGDSYEQYF. The CDR3 coding sequence is TGTGCCATCAGGGGGGATTCCTACGAGCAGTACTTC.